One and the same sample provided the 8 T cell receptor beta chains below, sequenced in a study of long-term antiretroviral therapy in people with HIV. With survey level as its setting, the immunoSEQ assay was v3.0. Generated by immunoSEQ multiplex PCR, the TCRdb table keeps only in-frame clones and is missing some. The sample lists approximately 20,000 clones; 70% to 85% were seen once. The specimen comprised unsorted PBMCs, sampled 0.5 years after starting antiretroviral therapy. The source is a man aged 18 to 29 with HIV.

J is TRBJ2-5 and V is TRBV4-2; 10 bases are shared with TRBD2. The CDR3 sequence is 16 residues long. Unmatched junction bases numbered 8, after V lost 2 bases and J lost 5 bases. Germline CDR1 LGHNA, CDR2 YNFKEQ. CDR3 sequence (DNA): TGTGCCAGCAGCCAAACCTCCGGGACTAGCGAGGAGACCCAGTACTTC. Protein: CASSQTSGTSEETQYF.

The genes are TRBV19 and TRBJ1-3; 7 positions match TRBD1. The CDR3 is 16 residues long. The J segment lost 3 bases and the V segment lost 6 bases, leaving 11 bases of the junction unmatched. The V gene's germline CDR1 is LNHDA and CDR2 SQIVND (reference sequence). This CDR3 is CASRPRTGTGGNTIYF. The CDR3 region has the DNA TGTGCCAGTAGACCTAGGACAGGAACGGGTGGAAACACCATATATTTT.

This chain uses TRBV7-9 with TRBJ2-5; D unresolved. Germline loops: CDR1 SEHNR, CDR2 FQNEAQ (reference sequence). This CDR3 contains 16 residues. V was cut by 1 base and J by 1 base, with 13 bases left in between. CDR3 coding DNA: TGTGCCAGCAGCTTAGATGGGAAATCGAGCCAAGAGACCCAGTACTTC. It specifies CASSLDGKSSQETQYF.

The DNA of the CDR3 is TGTGCCACCAGAACGACCCGGTCCGACTCCTACGAGCAGTACTTC. Encoded protein: CATRTTRSDSYEQYF. The V and J genes are TRBV15 and TRBJ2-7; D gene unclear. The CDR3 contains 15 residues. Germline V gene lookup returns CDR1 LNHNV and CDR2 YYDKDF (reference sequence). V lost 6 bases and J 0 bases, leaving 15 bases between the germline ends. Filled out from reference TRBV15 and TRBJ2-7, the complete variable domain reads DAMVIQNPRYQVTQFGKPVTLSCSQTLNHNVMYWYQQKSSQAPKLLFHYYDKDFNNEADTPDNFQSRRPNTSFCFLDIRSPGLGDTAMYLCATRTTRSDSYEQYFGPGTRLTVT.

V and J are TRBV14 and TRBJ2-7; 7 bases line up with TRBD1. The length of the CDR3 is 15 residues. Looked up from germline, CDR1 is SGHDN and CDR2 is FVKESK. V shed 1 base and J 2 bases; nucleotides not matched to a gene: 5. In DNA, the CDR3 is TGTGCCAGCAGCCAAGGAAGGGGACAGACCTACGAGCAGTACTTC. Amino acid sequence: CASSQGRGQTYEQYF.

V is TRBV20-1 and J is TRBJ2-3; no clear D gene. The V end was cut by 1 base, the J end by 8 bases, with 7 bases between. Germline CDR1 is DFQATT and CDR2 is SNEGSKA (reference sequence). This CDR3 spans 11 amino acids. CDR3 sequence reads: CSARGGATQYF. Written as DNA, the CDR3 is TGCAGTGCTAGAGGCGGTGCTACGCAGTATTTT.

The V and J genes are TRBV18 and TRBJ2-4, with TRBD2 matching 10 bases. Germline CDR1 and CDR2: KGHSH and LQKENI. This CDR3 region has 17 residues. V shed 6 bases and J 6 bases; nucleotides not matched to a gene: 14. CDR3: CASSPPSGGTSPNIQYF. The CDR3 region has the DNA TGTGCCAGCTCGCCTCCTAGCGGGGGAACCTCACCAAACATTCAGTACTTC.

This clone has more than one count but fewer than ten. The chain employs TRBV4-1 and TRBJ2-2, with D possibly matching TRBD2 (7 bases). The germline gives CDR1 MGHRA, CDR2 YSYEKL. This CDR3 contains 15 residues. Trimming pared 3 bases from V and 4 bases from J, leaving 12 bases between. CDR3 sequence: CASSQGGLSTGELFF. CDR3 nucleotides: TGCGCCAGCAGCCAGGGGGGGCTGAGCACCGGGGAGCTGTTTTTT.